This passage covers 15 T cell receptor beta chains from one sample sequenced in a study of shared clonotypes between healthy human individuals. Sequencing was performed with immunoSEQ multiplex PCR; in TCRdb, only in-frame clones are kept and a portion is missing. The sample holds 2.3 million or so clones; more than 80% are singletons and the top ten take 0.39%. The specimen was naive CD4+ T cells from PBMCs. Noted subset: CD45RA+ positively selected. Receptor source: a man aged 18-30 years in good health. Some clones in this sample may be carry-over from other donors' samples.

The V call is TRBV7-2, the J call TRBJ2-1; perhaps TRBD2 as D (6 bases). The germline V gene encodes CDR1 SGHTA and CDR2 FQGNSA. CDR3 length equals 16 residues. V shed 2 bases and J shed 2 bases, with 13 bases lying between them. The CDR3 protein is CASSLSPSDAYNEQFF. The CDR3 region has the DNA TGTGCCAGCAGCTTAAGTCCTAGCGATGCCTACAATGAGCAGTTCTTC.

The CDR3 spells CASSTQTGKEETQYF. The CDR3 region has the DNA TGTGCCAGCAGTACCCAGACAGGGAAGGAAGAGACCCAGTACTTC. The V and J genes are TRBV28 and TRBJ2-5, with TRBD1 identical over 7 bases. This CDR3 has 15 residues. V shed 5 bases, J shed 3 bases, and the junction held 9 bases outside the gene matches. Germline loops: CDR1 MDHEN, CDR2 SYDVKM. The whole variable domain, remainder taken from reference TRBV28 and TRBJ2-5, is DVKVTQSSRYLVKRTGEKVFLECVQDMDHENMFWYRQDPGLGLRLIYFSYDVKMKEKGDIPEGYSVSREKKERFSLILESASTNQTSMYLCASSTQTGKEETQYFGPGTRLLVL.

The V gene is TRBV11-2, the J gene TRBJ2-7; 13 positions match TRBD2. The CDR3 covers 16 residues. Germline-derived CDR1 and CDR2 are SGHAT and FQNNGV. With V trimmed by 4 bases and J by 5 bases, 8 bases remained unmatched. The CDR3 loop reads CASSSIRLAGGNEQYF. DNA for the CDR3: TGTGCCAGCAGCTCAATTCGACTAGCGGGAGGAAACGAGCAGTACTTC.

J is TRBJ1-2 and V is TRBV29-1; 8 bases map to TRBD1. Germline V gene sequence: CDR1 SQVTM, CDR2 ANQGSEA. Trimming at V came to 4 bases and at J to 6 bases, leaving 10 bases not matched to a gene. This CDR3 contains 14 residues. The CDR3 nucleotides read TGCAGCGTTGGGTCTAACAGGGGGAGAAATGGCTACACCTTC. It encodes CSVGSNRGRNGYTF.

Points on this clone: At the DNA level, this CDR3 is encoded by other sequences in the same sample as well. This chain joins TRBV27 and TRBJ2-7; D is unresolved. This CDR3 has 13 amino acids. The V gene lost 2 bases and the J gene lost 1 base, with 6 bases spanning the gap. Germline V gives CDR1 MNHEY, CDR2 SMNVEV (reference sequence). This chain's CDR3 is CASSLVRSYEQYF. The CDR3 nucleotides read TGTGCCAGCAGTTTAGTCAGGTCCTACGAGCAGTACTTC.

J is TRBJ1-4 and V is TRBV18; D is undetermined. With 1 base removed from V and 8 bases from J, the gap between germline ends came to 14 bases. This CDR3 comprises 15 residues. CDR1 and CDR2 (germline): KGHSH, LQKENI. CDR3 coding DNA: TGTGCCAGCTCACCACTCACTGGTCCAAACGAAAAACTGTTTTTT. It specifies CASSPLTGPNEKLFF. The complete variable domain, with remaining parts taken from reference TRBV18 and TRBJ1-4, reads NAGVMQNPRHLVRRRGQEARLRCSPMKGHSHVYWYRQLPEEGLKFMVYLQKENIIDESGMPKERFSAEFPKEGPSILRIQQVVRGDSAAYFCASSPLTGPNEKLFFGSGTQLSVL.

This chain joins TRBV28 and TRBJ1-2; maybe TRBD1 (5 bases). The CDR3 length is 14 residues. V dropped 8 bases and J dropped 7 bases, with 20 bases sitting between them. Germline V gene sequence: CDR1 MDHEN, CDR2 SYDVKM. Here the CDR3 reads CASGRTPAGGGYTF. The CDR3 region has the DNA TGTGCCAGCGGGAGAACGCCTGCTGGGGGTGGCTACACCTTC.

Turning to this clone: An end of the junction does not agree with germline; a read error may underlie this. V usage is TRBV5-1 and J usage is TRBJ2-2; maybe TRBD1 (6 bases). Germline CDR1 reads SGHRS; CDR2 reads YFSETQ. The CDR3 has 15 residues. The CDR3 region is CASRLDSMNTGELFF. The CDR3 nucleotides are TGCGCCAGCAGATTGGACAGTATGAACACCGGGGAGCTGTTTTTT.

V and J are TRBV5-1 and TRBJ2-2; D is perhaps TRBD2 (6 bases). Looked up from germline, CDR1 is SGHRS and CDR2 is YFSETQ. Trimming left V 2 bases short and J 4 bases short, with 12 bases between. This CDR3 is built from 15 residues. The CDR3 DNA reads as TGCGCCAGCAGCTTTCCGGGAGTACCCACCGGGGAGCTGTTTTTT. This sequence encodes CASSFPGVPTGELFF. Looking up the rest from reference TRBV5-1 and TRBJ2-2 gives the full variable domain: KAGVTQTPRYLIKTRGQQVTLSCSPISGHRSVSWYQQTPGQGLQFLFEYFSETQRNKGNFPGRFSGRQFSNSRSEMNVSTLELGDSALYLCASSFPGVPTGELFFGEGSRLTVL.

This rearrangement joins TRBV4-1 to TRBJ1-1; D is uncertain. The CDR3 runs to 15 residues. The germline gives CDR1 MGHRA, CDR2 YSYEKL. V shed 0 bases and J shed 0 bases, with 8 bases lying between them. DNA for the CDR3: TGCGCCAGCAGCCAAGATATCGCCCTGAACACTGAAGCTTTCTTT. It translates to CASSQDIALNTEAFF.

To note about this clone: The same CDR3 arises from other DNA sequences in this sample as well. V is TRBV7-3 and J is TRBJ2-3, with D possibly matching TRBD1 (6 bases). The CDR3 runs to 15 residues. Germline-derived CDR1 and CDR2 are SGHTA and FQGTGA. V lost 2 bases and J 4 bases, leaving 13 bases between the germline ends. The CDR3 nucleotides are TGTGCCAGCAGCTTAGGAGGCAGGGGAGCAGATACGCAGTATTTT. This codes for CASSLGGRGADTQYF. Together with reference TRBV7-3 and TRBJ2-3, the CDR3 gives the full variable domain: GAGVSQTPSNKVTEKGKYVELRCDPISGHTALYWYRQSLGQGPEFLIYFQGTGAADDSGLPNDRFFAVRPEGSVSTLKIQRTERGDSAVYLCASSLGGRGADTQYFGPGTRLTVL.

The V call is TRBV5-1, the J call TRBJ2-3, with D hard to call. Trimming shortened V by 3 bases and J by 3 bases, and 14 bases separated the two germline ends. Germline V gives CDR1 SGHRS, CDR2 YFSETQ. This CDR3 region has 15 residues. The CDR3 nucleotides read TGCGCCAGCAGCTATACTGGAGAAGGTACAGATACGCAGTATTTT. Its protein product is CASSYTGEGTDTQYF.

The CDR3 protein is CASSLVYGSRTIYF. The DNA of the CDR3 is TGTGCCAGCAGCTTGGTTTACGGCTCGAGGACCATATATTTT. The rearrangement joins TRBV5-8 to TRBJ1-3; no reliable D call. Germline V CDR1 and CDR2: SGHTS, YDEGEE. The ends were cut back, 0 bases at V and 10 bases at J, with 14 bases in the middle. The CDR3 spans 14 residues.

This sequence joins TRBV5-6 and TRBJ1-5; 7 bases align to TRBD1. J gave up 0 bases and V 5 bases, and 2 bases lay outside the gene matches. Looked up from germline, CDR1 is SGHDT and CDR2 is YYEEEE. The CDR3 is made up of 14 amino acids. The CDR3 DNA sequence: TGTGCCAGCAGTACAGGGGATAGCAATCAGCCCCAGCATTTT. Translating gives CASSTGDSNQPQHF.

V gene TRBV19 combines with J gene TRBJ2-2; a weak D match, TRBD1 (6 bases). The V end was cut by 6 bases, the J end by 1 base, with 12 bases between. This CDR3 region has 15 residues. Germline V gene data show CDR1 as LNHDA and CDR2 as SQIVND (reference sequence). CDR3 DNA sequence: TGTGCCAGTAGGTCAGGGGCAAAGAACACCGGGGAGCTGTTTTTT. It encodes CASRSGAKNTGELFF.